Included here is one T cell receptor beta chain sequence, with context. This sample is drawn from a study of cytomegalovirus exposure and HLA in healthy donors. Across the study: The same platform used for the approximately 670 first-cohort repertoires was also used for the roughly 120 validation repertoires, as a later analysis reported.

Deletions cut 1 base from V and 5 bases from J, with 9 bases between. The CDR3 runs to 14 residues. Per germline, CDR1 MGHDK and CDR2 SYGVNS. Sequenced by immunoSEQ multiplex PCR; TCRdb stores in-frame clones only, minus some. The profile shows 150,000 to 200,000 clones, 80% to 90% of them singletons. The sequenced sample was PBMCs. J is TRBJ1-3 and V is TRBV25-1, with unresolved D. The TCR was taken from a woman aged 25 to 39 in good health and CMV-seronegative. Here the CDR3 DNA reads TGTGCCAGCAGTGAATTCTCCCCCCGAAACACCATATATTTT. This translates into CASSEFSPRNTIYF.